Listed here are 27 T cell receptor beta chains from one sample, sequenced in a study of OX40 agonist ivuxolimab in advanced cancers. TCRdb's copy holds only in-frame clones and misses some; the assay was immunoSEQ multiplex PCR. The table lists approximately 61,000 clones, 90% to 95% of them singletons. The sample consisted of CD4+ or CD8+ T cells sorted from blood, taken in a trial of the OX40 agonist ivuxolimab. Every receptor here comes from an adult with an advanced solid tumor such as melanoma, head and neck, liver or kidney cancer.

The chain links TRBV18 to TRBJ2-1; the D is unclear. V lost 0 bases and J lost 2, with 11 bases in between. This CDR3 region has 16 residues. From germline, CDR1 is KGHSH and CDR2 LQKENI. The CDR3 spells CASSPPTGGPYNEQFF. The CDR3, as DNA: TGTGCCAGCTCACCACCGACGGGTGGCCCCTACAATGAGCAGTTCTTC.

This clone showed up just once. This chain connects TRBV10-3 to TRBJ2-7; D might be TRBD1 (6 bases). The CDR3 runs to 14 residues. CDR1 is ENHRY, CDR2 SYGVKD, per germline. V was trimmed by 10 bases and J by 5 bases, leaving 21 bases between them. CDR3 bases: TGTGCCACAGGGAAGGGGCGAGAGGGGGACGAGCAGTACTTC. This sequence encodes CATGKGREGDEQYF.

V usage is TRBV18 and J usage is TRBJ2-7; D is possibly TRBD1 or TRBD2 (5 bases each). This CDR3 contains 16 residues. V was shortened by 6 bases and J by 2 bases, with 20 bases between the two germline ends. Germline CDR1 is KGHSH and CDR2 is LQKENI. The CDR3 nucleotides read TGTGCCAGCTCCCCGGCTACAGGAGGCAATGCCTACGAGCAGTACTTC. Its protein product is CASSPATGGNAYEQYF.

V usage is TRBV10-3 and J usage is TRBJ2-1; D might be TRBD1 or TRBD2, each matching 5 bases. The V end was cut by 4 bases, the J end by 0 bases, with 13 bases between. This CDR3 has 16 amino acids. CDR1 is ENHRY, CDR2 SYGVKD, per germline. CDR3 DNA sequence: TGTGCCATCAGTGTCGGGACCTTCAGCTCCTACAATGAGCAGTTCTTC. This translates into CAISVGTFSSYNEQFF.

The chain combines TRBV2 with TRBJ1-1; D is undetermined. The CDR3 covers 13 residues. V lost 1 base, J lost 5 bases, and 8 bases lay in between. From germline, CDR1 is SNHLY and CDR2 FYNNEI. The CDR3 reads CASSEVGRTEAFF. Written as DNA, the CDR3 is TGTGCCAGCAGTGAAGTGGGGAGGACTGAAGCTTTCTTT.

The V and J genes are TRBV5-8 and TRBJ2-1; no firm D call. Trimming removed 0 bases at V and 6 bases at J, with 13 bases between. The CDR3 has 15 residues. The V gene's germline CDR1 is SGHTS and CDR2 YDEGEE. CDR3 sequence reads: CASSLDRTGVNEQFF. The CDR3 DNA sequence: TGTGCCAGCAGCTTGGATAGAACCGGCGTCAATGAGCAGTTCTTC.

V is TRBV10-1 and J is TRBJ2-1; 12 bases agree with TRBD2. Germline trimming cut 5 bases from V and 7 bases from J; bases unmatched to any gene: 12. Germline loops: CDR1 WNHNN, CDR2 SYGVQD (reference sequence). The CDR3 spans 17 residues. The CDR3 DNA follows: TGCGCCAGCAGTACATCCTCGACTAGCGGGAGAGCGAATGAGCAGTTCTTC. This translates into CASSTSSTSGRANEQFF.

V usage is TRBV10-1 and J usage is TRBJ1-5, with D hard to call. The CDR3 contains 16 residues. V lost 2 bases, J lost 1 base, and 12 bases lay in between. The germline gives CDR1 WNHNN, CDR2 SYGVQD (reference sequence). The CDR3 sequence: CASSESEQPSNQPQHF. CDR3 bases: TGCGCCAGCAGTGAGAGTGAACAGCCGAGCAATCAGCCCCAGCATTTT.

This clone appeared a single time. The chain recombines TRBV5-8 with TRBJ1-5; the match to TRBD1 covers 9 bases. Germline values: CDR1 SGHTS, CDR2 YDEGEE. Trimming at V came to 4 bases and at J to 4 bases, leaving 6 bases not matched to a gene. This CDR3 has 15 residues. Written as DNA, the CDR3 is TGTGCCAGCAGCGGATGGACAGGGGAGAATCAGCCCCAGCATTTT. Amino acid sequence: CASSGWTGENQPQHF.

The CDR3 spells CSVGTGGTGTEAFF. For the CDR3, the DNA is TGCAGCGTTGGGACGGGAGGGACGGGGACTGAAGCTTTCTTT. The genes are TRBV29-1 and TRBJ1-1; D is possibly TRBD1 (5 bases). The CDR3 consists of 14 residues. Per the germline V gene, CDR1 is SQVTM and CDR2 is ANQGSEA. The V end was cut by 4 bases, the J end by 5 bases, with 17 bases between.

The V and J genes are TRBV6-1 and TRBJ1-1, with 11 positions matching TRBD1. This CDR3 contains 15 residues. V was pared by 1 base and J by 13 bases, with 11 bases of the junction left unmatched. The germline gives CDR1 MNHNS, CDR2 SASEGT. CDR3 sequence reads: CASSEVLGTGGSVFF. CDR3 sequence (DNA): TGTGCCAGCAGTGAAGTATTAGGGACAGGGGGTTCGGTTTTCTTT.

The chain is built from TRBV28 and TRBJ1-6; TRBD1 might be the D (6 bases). Trimming cost V 6 bases and J 8 bases, with 11 bases left between them. The CDR3 runs to 13 residues. Germline lookup yields CDR1 MDHEN and CDR2 SYDVKM. CDR3 in DNA: TGTGCCAGCAGCACAGGGTTCTATTCACCCCTCCACTTT. Protein: CASSTGFYSPLHF.

V is TRBV28 and J is TRBJ1-1; D is perhaps TRBD1 (5 bases). The ends were cut back, 5 bases at V and 6 bases at J, with 16 bases in the middle. The CDR3 is made up of 14 amino acids. CDR1 and CDR2 from the germline V gene are MDHEN and SYDVKM. CDR3 nucleotides: TGTGCCAGCAGTCCCTACCCCCTGGGGGCTGAAGCTTTCTTT. This gives the protein CASSPYPLGAEAFF.

This clone was recorded only once. This chain links TRBV30 with TRBJ2-7, with D tentatively TRBD2 (6 bases). Per the germline V gene, CDR1 is GTSNPN and CDR2 is SVGIG (reference sequence). This CDR3 region has 13 residues. V gave up 2 bases and J gave up 2 bases, with 10 bases separating them. Here the CDR3 DNA reads TGTGCCTGGAGTCGGACGGGAGCCTACGAGCAGTACTTC. Its protein is CAWSRTGAYEQYF.

This sequence joins TRBV30 and TRBJ2-2, with D uncertain. Trimming removed 2 bases at V and 8 bases at J, with 12 bases between. The germline gives CDR1 GTSNPN, CDR2 SVGIG (reference sequence). The CDR3 spans 13 residues. CDR3 coding DNA: TGTGCCTGGAGTAGGCGGCTCGGGGGGGAGCTGTTTTTT. Its translation is CAWSRRLGGELFF.

V is TRBV28 and J is TRBJ2-4; 7 positions agree with TRBD1. The V and J ends lost 2 bases and 3 bases, in that order; junction bases with no gene match: 4. Germline values: CDR1 MDHEN, CDR2 SYDVKM. The CDR3 spans 15 residues. For the CDR3, the DNA is TGTGCCAGCAGTTTACCCGGACAGGACAAAAACATTCAGTACTTC. As protein: CASSLPGQDKNIQYF.

This clone was counted once. The chain uses TRBV27 and TRBJ1-4; D call uncertain. The germline V gene has CDR1 MNHEY and CDR2 SMNVEV (reference sequence). Deletions cut 4 bases from V and 3 bases from J, with 9 bases between. CDR3 size: 14 residues. The CDR3 reads CASSYDGPNEKLFF. The CDR3, as DNA: TGTGCCAGCAGTTACGACGGACCTAATGAAAAACTGTTTTTT. The full variable domain, its missing parts supplied by reference TRBV27 and TRBJ1-4, is EAQVTQNPRYLITVTGKKLTVTCSQNMNHEYMSWYRQDPGLGLRQIYYSMNVEVTDKGDVPEGYKVSRKEKRNFPLILESPSPNQTSLYFCASSYDGPNEKLFFGSGTQLSVL.

The chain combines TRBV18 with TRBJ2-1; 8 nucleotides align to TRBD2. V dropped 0 bases and J dropped 8; count of bases not matched to a gene: 12. Germline-derived CDR1 and CDR2 are KGHSH and LQKENI. The CDR3 length is 17 residues. Written as DNA, the CDR3 is TGTGCCAGCTCACCACCGGTGATCGGGGGGGCCAAAGATGAGCAGTTCTTC. Its translation is CASSPPVIGGAKDEQFF. The full variable domain, completed using reference TRBV18 and TRBJ2-1, is NAGVMQNPRHLVRRRGQEARLRCSPMKGHSHVYWYRQLPEEGLKFMVYLQKENIIDESGMPKERFSAEFPKEGPSILRIQQVVRGDSAAYFCASSPPVIGGAKDEQFFGPGTRLTVL.

The CDR3 loop is CASSIIEASGVRNEQFF. DNA for the CDR3: TGTGCCAGTAGTATAATTGAGGCTAGCGGGGTGCGCAATGAGCAGTTCTTC. The V and J genes are TRBV19 and TRBJ2-1; 9 positions match TRBD2. The CDR3 has 17 residues. Trimming removed 2 bases from V and 6 bases from J; junction bases left unmatched: 11. CDR1 is LNHDA, CDR2 SQIVND, per germline (reference sequence).

The V call is TRBV2, the J call TRBJ2-3, with a weak D call TRBD1 (6 bases). The CDR3 runs to 15 residues. Trimming pared 4 bases from V and 0 bases from J, leaving 11 bases between. Germline assignment: CDR1 SNHLY and CDR2 FYNNEI. For the CDR3, the DNA is TGTGCCAGCAGTGGGACAGCATCTAGCACAGATACGCAGTATTTT. Translated, it gives CASSGTASSTDTQYF.

J is TRBJ2-7 and V is TRBV10-3, with 15 bases lining up with TRBD2. Germline V gene data show CDR1 as ENHRY and CDR2 as SYGVKD. Trimming cost V 6 bases and J 4 bases; bases outside gene matches: 7. The CDR3 runs 16 residues. Here the CDR3 DNA reads TGTGCCATCAGCAGGACTAGCGGGAGGGCCGGTTACGAGCAGTACTTC. Its protein is CAISRTSGRAGYEQYF.

The rearrangement links TRBV2 to TRBJ2-4; D uncertain. CDR3 length: 15 amino acids. V lost 2 bases to trimming and J lost 5 bases, with 13 bases between them. Germline V gene data show CDR1 as SNHLY and CDR2 as FYNNEI. CDR3 amino acids: CASSEFGPIQNIQYF. The CDR3 DNA follows: TGTGCCAGCAGTGAATTTGGCCCTATCCAAAACATTCAGTACTTC. The entire variable domain, with the rest obtained from reference TRBV2 and TRBJ2-4, is as follows: EPEVTQTPSHQVTQMGQEVILRCVPISNHLYFYWYRQILGQKVEFLVSFYNNEISEKSEIFDDQFSVERPDGSNFTLKIRSTKLEDSAMYFCASSEFGPIQNIQYFGAGTRLSVL.

V and J are TRBV10-3 and TRBJ2-2; 8 positions agree with TRBD1. The V gene's germline CDR1 is ENHRY and CDR2 SYGVKD. The CDR3 has 15 amino acids. V lost 4 bases, J lost 5 bases, and 6 bases stayed unmatched. The CDR3 DNA reads as TGTGCCATCAGTGCAGACAGGGGTCCGACCGGGGAGCTGTTTTTT. It codes for CAISADRGPTGELFF.

V gene TRBV11-2 combines with J gene TRBJ2-1; TRBD2 agrees at 9 bases. V lost 5 bases to trimming and J lost 6 bases; unmatched junction nucleotides: 8. The CDR3 loop spans 15 amino acids. CDR1 and CDR2 from the germline V gene are SGHAT and FQNNGV. CDR3 sequence reads: CASSHYETSGNEQFF. Written as DNA, the CDR3 is TGTGCCAGCAGCCATTACGAGACTAGCGGCAATGAGCAGTTCTTC.

J is TRBJ2-6 and V is TRBV9, with D maybe TRBD2 (6 bases). The V and J ends lost 1 base and 0 bases respectively, with 14 bases between them. Per the germline V gene, CDR1 is SGDLS and CDR2 is YYNGEE. The CDR3 loop spans 18 amino acids. The CDR3 loop is CASSVMGGWSSGANVLTF. For the CDR3, the DNA is TGTGCCAGCAGCGTAATGGGGGGTTGGAGCTCTGGGGCCAACGTCCTGACTTTC. Full variable domain (missing parts from reference TRBV9 and TRBJ2-6): DSGVTQTPKHLITATGQRVTLRCSPRSGDLSVYWYQQSLDQGLQFLIQYYNGEERAKGNILERFSAQQFPDLHSELNLSSLELGDSALYFCASSVMGGWSSGANVLTFGAGSRLTVL.

The chain has TRBV7-9 and TRBJ2-3; weak D call: TRBD1 (5 bases). The V end was cut by 6 bases, the J end by 4 bases, with 17 bases between. CDR3 length: 15 amino acids. Germline V gives CDR1 SEHNR, CDR2 FQNEAQ (reference sequence). DNA of the CDR3: TGTGCCAGCAGGAGAACAGGAGTAGAATCAGATACGCAGTATTTT. Protein sequence: CASRRTGVESDTQYF. Together with reference TRBV7-9 and TRBJ2-3, the CDR3 gives the full variable domain: DTGVSQNPRHKITKRGQNVTFRCDPISEHNRLYWYRQTLGQGPEFLTYFQNEAQLEKSRLLSDRFSAERPKGSFSTLEIQRTEQGDSAMYLCASRRTGVESDTQYFGPGTRLTVL.

The rearrangement joins TRBV18 to TRBJ2-2, with D maybe TRBD1 (5 bases). In germline, CDR1 is KGHSH, CDR2 LQKENI. The ends were cut back, 1 base at V and 0 bases at J, with 9 bases in the middle. This CDR3 is built from 16 residues. CDR3 in DNA: TGTGCCAGCTCACCACGGGCAGGGACGAACACCGGGGAGCTGTTTTTT. It codes for CASSPRAGTNTGELFF.